This T cell receptor (beta chain) was documented in a study of blood T cells in healthy people across ages. It was with a sample-barcoded 5' primer and a J-beta primer mix that a second PCR of about 6 to 12 cycles was run. A minimum of 2.5 million CDR3-containing paired-end reads was obtained for each sample. Each CDR3 protein is one row after TCRdb ran MiXCR on the 5' RACE reads. The sample carries some 900,000 distinct CDR3 sequences, roughly 48% recorded once. This clonotype appeared a few times. Input material: blood. The sequence was obtained from a man under 40 in good health.

The CDR3 here is CASTPGRGRTDTQYF. The CDR3 region has the DNA TGTGCCAGCACGCCCGGTCGGGGGCGAACAGATACGCAGTATTTT. The genes are TRBV9 and TRBJ2-3, with D possibly being TRBD1 or TRBD2 (6 bases each). Germline CDR1 reads SGDLS; CDR2 reads YYNGEE. The CDR3 has 15 residues. V was shortened by 6 bases and J by 3 bases, with 17 bases between the two germline ends.